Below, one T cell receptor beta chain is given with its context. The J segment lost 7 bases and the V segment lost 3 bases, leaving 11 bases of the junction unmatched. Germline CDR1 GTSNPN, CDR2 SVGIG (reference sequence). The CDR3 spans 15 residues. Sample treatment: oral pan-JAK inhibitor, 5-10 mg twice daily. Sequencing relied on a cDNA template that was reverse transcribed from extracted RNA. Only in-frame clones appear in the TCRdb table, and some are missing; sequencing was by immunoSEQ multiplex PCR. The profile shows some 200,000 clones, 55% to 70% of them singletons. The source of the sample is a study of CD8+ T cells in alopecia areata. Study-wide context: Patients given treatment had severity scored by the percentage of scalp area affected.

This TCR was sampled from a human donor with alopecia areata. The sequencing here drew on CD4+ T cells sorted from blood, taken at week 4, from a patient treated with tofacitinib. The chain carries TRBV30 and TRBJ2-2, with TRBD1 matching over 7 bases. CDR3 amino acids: CAWRGEGGRNGELFF. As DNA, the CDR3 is TGTGCCTGGAGAGGGGAAGGGGGCAGGAACGGGGAGCTGTTTTTT.